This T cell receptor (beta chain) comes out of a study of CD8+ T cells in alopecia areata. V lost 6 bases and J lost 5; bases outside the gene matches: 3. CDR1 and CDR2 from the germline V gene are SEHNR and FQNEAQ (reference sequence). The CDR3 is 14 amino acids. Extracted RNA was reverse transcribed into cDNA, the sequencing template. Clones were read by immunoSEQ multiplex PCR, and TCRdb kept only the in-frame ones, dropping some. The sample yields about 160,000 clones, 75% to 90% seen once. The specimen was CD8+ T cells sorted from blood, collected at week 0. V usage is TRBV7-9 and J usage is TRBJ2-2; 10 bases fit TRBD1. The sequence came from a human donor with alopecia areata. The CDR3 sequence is CASRRGQGTGELFF. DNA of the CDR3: TGTGCCAGCAGAAGGGGACAGGGGACCGGGGAGCTGTTTTTT.